The present T cell receptor (beta chain) was sequenced within a study of shared clonotypes between healthy human individuals. Germline CDR1 GTSNPN, CDR2 SVGIG (reference sequence). The V gene lost 3 bases and the J gene lost 4 bases, with 21 bases spanning the gap. The CDR3 contains 16 residues. Terminally differentiated effector memory CD45RA+ cells were excluded by CCR7 positive selection of CD45RO-negative cells. Sequencing used immunoSEQ multiplex PCR; TCRdb keeps in-frame clones, though not all of them. Seen here are about 2 million clones, roughly 95% observed once, and the top ten hold approximately 1%.

The specimen was naive CD8+ T cells sorted from blood. The clonotype originates from a man aged 18 to 30 in good health. The chain carries TRBV30 and TRBJ1-1; D is perhaps TRBD1 (5 bases). This CDR3 is CAWSLLPPGPITEAFF. The CDR3 DNA reads as TGTGCCTGGAGCCTATTGCCTCCGGGGCCGATCACTGAAGCTTTCTTT.